The rows below give T cell receptor beta chains drawn from one sample of a study of blood T cell repertoires in COVID-19. The repertoire was sequenced with immunoSEQ multiplex PCR; TCRdb's copy has only in-frame clones and lacks some. The repertoire includes around 250,000 clones, 86% of them detected once, and 6.2% sits in the top ten. Material for sequencing was peripheral blood. Receptors were obtained from a man in his sixties with acute or convalescent COVID-19. Both conserved end residues are part of each CDR3. The D gene is left open where the match is weak. Not every row has a clone size; where given, it reads once, few, many or a size class.

abundance	d_gene	v_gene	j_gene	CDR3nt	CDR3aa
NA	NA	TRBV9	TRBJ1-3	TGTGCCAGCAGCGTAGACGGGTCTGGAAACACCATATATTTT	CASSVDGSGNTIYF
NA	NA	TRBV4-3	TRBJ1-5	TGCGCCAGCAGCCCGGATCGACAGAGACCAAATCAGCCCCAGCATTTT	CASSPDRQRPNQPQHF
once	NA	TRBV4-3	TRBJ1-1	TGCGCCAGCAGCCTCTCGGGGGTGAACACTGAAGCTTTCTTT	CASSLSGVNTEAFF
NA	TRBD1	TRBV10-3	TRBJ1-6	TGTGCCATCAGCGACACCGGGACAGGGAGGTCACCCCTCCACTTT	CAISDTGTGRSPLHF
NA	TRBD1	TRBV7-6	TRBJ2-7	TGTGCCAGCAGTCCCCCGGACAGGGTGAACTTC	CASSPPDRVNF
NA	TRBD2	TRBV12-5	TRBJ2-3	TGTGCTAGTGCCCCGCTCGGGAGGTTCGGAACAGATACGCAGTATTTT	CASAPLGRFGTDTQYF
NA	TRBD1	TRBV12-3/TRBV12-4	TRBJ2-5	TGTGCCAGCAGCCAGGGGGTAGAGACCCAGTACTTC	CASSQGVETQYF
once	TRBD2	TRBV7-3	TRBJ2-2	TGTGCCAGCAGCCCCCCCCGGACTAGCGGCACCGGGGAGCTGTTTTTT	CASSPPRTSGTGELFF
NA	TRBD1	TRBV5-4	TRBJ2-1	TGTGCCAGCAGCTCCGGAGGGGACAGGGGAGTCGATGAGCAGTTCTTC	CASSSGGDRGVDEQFF
few	TRBD1	TRBV2	TRBJ2-1	TGTGCCAGCAGCACGACAGGGGCCTCCTACAATGAGCAGTTCTTC	CASSTTGASYNEQFF
NA	TRBD1	TRBV6-6	TRBJ1-1	TGTGCCAGCAGTTACAGACAGGGACAGGCAGGCACTGAAGCTTTCTTT	CASSYRQGQAGTEAFF
once	TRBD2	TRBV24-1	TRBJ2-5	TGTGCCACCAGTGATTTGGACTCTGGGACTAGCGGGAGGGTGAGAGAGACCCAGTACTTC	CATSDLDSGTSGRVRETQYF
once	TRBD1	TRBV4-1	TRBJ2-7	TGCGCCAGCAGCCAAGATTGGACAGGGGGCGAGTACGAGCAGTACTTC	CASSQDWTGGEYEQYF
NA	NA	TRBV30	TRBJ1-2	TGTGCCTCGGGAGTCGGGGGAAATGGCTACACCTTC	CASGVGGNGYTF
NA	NA	TRBV5-4	TRBJ1-1	TGTGCCAGCAGCTTGAGGGGGGGGAACACTGAAGCTTTCTTT	CASSLRGGNTEAFF
NA	TRBD1	TRBV27	TRBJ1-2	TGTGCCAGCAGTTTAAGGGGGCGGTCGAGCCCCTATGGCTACACCTTC	CASSLRGRSSPYGYTF
NA	NA	TRBV6-5	TRBJ1-2	TGTGCCAGCAGCGAGAATACCGGCGGAAGCTACACCTTC	CASSENTGGSYTF
NA	NA	TRBV4-1	TRBJ2-1	TGCGCCAGCAGCCAAGGGGACTTTAAAGATGAGCAGTTCTTC	CASSQGDFKDEQFF
once	TRBD2	TRBV19	TRBJ2-7	TGTGCCAGTAGTCCCCAAGTAGCGGGAGTGGGCGAGCAGTACTTC	CASSPQVAGVGEQYF
once	TRBD2	TRBV29-1	TRBJ2-2	TGCAGCGCCCAGTCTAGCGGGACATACACCGGGGAGCTGTTTTTT	CSAQSSGTYTGELFF
NA	TRBD1	TRBV30	TRBJ1-5	TGTGCCTGGAGTGGGGACGACAGGGGGAATCAGCCCCAGCATTTT	CAWSGDDRGNQPQHF
NA	NA	TRBV5-4	TRBJ2-5	TGTGCCAGCAGTAAGAAAGCGGGTATACAAGAGACCCAGTACTTC	CASSKKAGIQETQYF
NA	TRBD2	TRBV2	TRBJ2-3	TGTGCCAGCAGGCGAACTAGCGGGAGTCCCGCAGATACGCAGTATTTT	CASRRTSGSPADTQYF
NA	TRBD1	TRBV7-3	TRBJ2-2	TGTGCCAGCAGCTCTACAGGGGGCGCAAACACCGGGGAGCTGTTTTTT	CASSSTGGANTGELFF
NA	NA	TRBV7-2	TRBJ1-3	TGTGCCAGCAGCACTTTCCGGGTAGGAACTGGAAACACCATATATTTT	CASSTFRVGTGNTIYF
NA	TRBD2	TRBV24-1	TRBJ2-7	TGTGCCACCAGTGATTTCGCATCTAGCGGGTCGAGCTCCTACGAGCAGTACTTC	CATSDFASSGSSSYEQYF
NA	NA	TRBV5-5	TRBJ1-1	TGTGCCAGCAGCTTTCAGGCGAACACTGAAGCTTTCTTT	CASSFQANTEAFF
once	TRBD1	TRBV9	TRBJ2-1	TGTGCCAGCAGCCCCCGGGACAGAGACTACAATGAGCAGTTCTTC	CASSPRDRDYNEQFF
NA	NA	TRBV30	TRBJ2-3	TGTGCCTGGACCTCCCGAATGAGGACAGATACGCAGTATTTT	CAWTSRMRTDTQYF
few	TRBD1	TRBV10-2	TRBJ2-7	TGCGCCAGCAGAGACTCGGGACAGTCATACGAGCAGTACTTC	CASRDSGQSYEQYF
NA	NA	TRBV11-3	TRBJ1-2	TGTGCCAGCAGTCTCGACCTCGACAGGCACCCTAACTATGGCTACACCTTC	CASSLDLDRHPNYGYTF
NA	TRBD1	TRBV5-4	TRBJ2-3	TGTGCCAGCAGCTTTGATGGACAGGGGACAGATACGCAGTATTTT	CASSFDGQGTDTQYF
NA	NA	TRBV20-1	TRBJ2-1	TGCAGTGCTATGCCTAGATATGAGCAGTTCTTC	CSAMPRYEQFF
NA	NA	TRBV7-9	TRBJ1-4	TGTGCCAGCAGCGGGGGCGGCGGCTTCCCCCTTAATGAAAAACTGTTTTTT	CASSGGGGFPLNEKLFF
NA	NA	TRBV2	TRBJ1-6	TGTGCCAGCAGTGAAGCTGACAGATCGCCACCCCTCCACTTT	CASSEADRSPPLHF
NA	NA	TRBV10-3	TRBJ1-5	TGTGCCATCAGTGAGAGACAGGTCAATAGCAATCAGCCCCAGCATTTT	CAISERQVNSNQPQHF
NA	TRBD2	TRBV14	TRBJ2-1	TGTGCCAGCAGCGCCGGGACTAGCGGGAGTCGGTCCTACAATGAGCAGTTCTTC	CASSAGTSGSRSYNEQFF
NA	NA	TRBV2	TRBJ1-5	TGTGCCAGCAGTGGGGGCACAGCGAATCAGCCCCAGCATTTT	CASSGGTANQPQHF
NA	NA	TRBV27	TRBJ2-3	TGTGCCAGCAGTATCGGCAGGGCCTACACAGATACGCAGTATTTT	CASSIGRAYTDTQYF
NA	NA	TRBV6-1	TRBJ1-5	TGTGCCAGCAGTGAAGCGTCGACGGGGGTACCCAATCAGCCCCAGCATTTT	CASSEASTGVPNQPQHF
NA	NA	TRBV19	TRBJ2-1	TGTGCCAGTAGTGTGGGACAATCCAGCAATGAGCAGTTCTTC	CASSVGQSSNEQFF
NA	TRBD1	TRBV11-3	TRBJ2-7	TGTGCCAGCAGCTCCACCGACCGGGACAGCTACTACGAGCAGTACTTC	CASSSTDRDSYYEQYF
NA	NA	TRBV6-2/TRBV6-3	TRBJ2-4	TGTGCCAGCAGCCCGGACTCAAACATTCAGTACTTC	CASSPDSNIQYF
NA	TRBD1	TRBV29-1	TRBJ2-7	TGCAGCGTTGGCGCAGGGGGCATCTACGAGCAGTACTTC	CSVGAGGIYEQYF
few	TRBD2	TRBV5-1	TRBJ2-7	TGCGCCAGCAGCTATGGGACTAGCTGGGGCTACGAGCAGTACTTC	CASSYGTSWGYEQYF
NA	TRBD2	TRBV7-3	TRBJ2-3	TGTGCCAGCAGCTTAGCGGGAGCTGGCACAGATACGCAGTATTTT	CASSLAGAGTDTQYF
once	TRBD1	TRBV7-2	TRBJ1-5	TGTGCCAGCAGCTCCGACAGGGCGCAGCCCCAGCATTTT	CASSSDRAQPQHF
NA	NA	TRBV30	TRBJ2-5	TGTGCCTGGAGTGTGATGTCAGGGACCCAGTACTTC	CAWSVMSGTQYF